These T cell receptor beta chains were read from a single sample in a study of technical replicates of blood from four donors. The data were produced by immunoSEQ multiplex PCR, yet TCRdb's version contains in-frame clones alone and is incomplete. The data contain roughly 15,000 clones, 82% of them singletons. Material: PBMCs. The receptors shown here come from a human donor in good health. Some clones in this sample may be carry-over from other donors' samples. Each CDR3 is given with its conserved first and last residue. D genes are given only for firm matches. Clone sizes are given selectively: once, few, many, or a class where the clone is expanded.

V gene,D gene,clone size,J gene,CDR3 DNA,CDR3 protein
TRBV6-5,-,-,TRBJ2-6,TGTGCCAGCAGTTCAGGGGTCTCTGGGGCCAACGTCCTGACTTTC,CASSSGVSGANVLTF
TRBV7-3,-,-,TRBJ2-7,TGTGCCAGCAGCTATACTAGGTCGGGGGAGCAGTACTTC,CASSYTRSGEQYF
TRBV18,-,-,TRBJ2-5,TGTGCCAGCTGCTACTCCTTAGAGACCCAGTACTTC,CASCYSLETQYF
TRBV18,TRBD1,-,TRBJ1-2,TGTGCCAGCTCACCACCGGGGTCACAGGGGAACTATGGCTACACCTTC,CASSPPGSQGNYGYTF
TRBV19,-,few,TRBJ2-1,TGTGCCAGTAGGATCCCGGGGAGTTTCAATGAGCAGTTCTTC,CASRIPGSFNEQFF
TRBV10-3,TRBD1,-,TRBJ2-2,TGTGCCATCAATCCGGGACAGGCGAACACCGGGGAGCTGTTTTTT,CAINPGQANTGELFF
TRBV5-1,-,-,TRBJ1-4,TGCGCCAGCAGCCTCCGGGATGAACTGTTTTTT,CASSLRDELFF
TRBV9,TRBD2,once,TRBJ2-2,TGTGCCAGCATGCGGGAGGGCCGTGGCACCGGGGAGCTGTTTTTT,CASMREGRGTGELFF
TRBV10-3,-,-,TRBJ2-2,TGTGCCATCAGTGCAGGGGCCGACACCGGGGAGCTGTTTTTT,CAISAGADTGELFF
TRBV7-9,-,-,TRBJ1-1,TGTGCCAGCAGCGCAAACCAGGTGAACACTGAAGCTTTCTTT,CASSANQVNTEAFF
TRBV4-1,-,-,TRBJ1-3,TGCGCCAGCAGCCAAGTAGAGGGTCCTGGAAACACCATATATTTT,CASSQVEGPGNTIYF
TRBV4-2,TRBD1,-,TRBJ1-4,TGTGCCAGCAGCCCATACCTGGGACAGGGGAATGAAAAACTGTTTTTT,CASSPYLGQGNEKLFF
TRBV29-1,TRBD2,once,TRBJ2-1,TGCAGCGTTCCGACCGGGACTAGCGAAAACAATGAGCAGTTCTTC,CSVPTGTSENNEQFF
TRBV14,TRBD2,-,TRBJ2-7,TGTGCCAGCAGCTGGGGTAGCGGGGGCACCTACGAGCAGTACTTC,CASSWGSGGTYEQYF
TRBV7-2,-,-,TRBJ2-1,TGTGCCAGCAGCTTAGCGCGGGATAATGATGAGCAGTTCTTC,CASSLARDNDEQFF
TRBV6-5,TRBD1,-,TRBJ1-2,TGTGCCAGCAGCGCCGGGACAGCCCACTATGGCTACACCTTC,CASSAGTAHYGYTF
TRBV27,-,-,TRBJ2-1,TGTGCCAGTACTCCTCTTCCGACAGTTTACAATGAGCAGTTCTTC,CASTPLPTVYNEQFF
TRBV11-2,TRBD2,-,TRBJ2-1,TGTGCCAGCAGCAACTTAGCGGGAGGCTACAATGAGCAGTTCTTC,CASSNLAGGYNEQFF
TRBV5-1,-,-,TRBJ2-6,TGCGCCAGCAACGGTGGCAGGGAACACTACTCTGGGGCCAACGTCCTGACTTTC,CASNGGREHYSGANVLTF
TRBV2,TRBD1,-,TRBJ1-5,TGTGCCAGCATCTCAGGTGGGCAGGGGGGTCAGCCCCAGCATTTT,CASISGGQGGQPQHF
TRBV27,TRBD1,-,TRBJ2-1,TGTGCCAGCAGTCCTCAACCGACAGGGAGAGGGTCCTACAATGAGCAGTTCTTC,CASSPQPTGRGSYNEQFF
TRBV6-1,TRBD1,-,TRBJ2-7,TGTGCCAGCAGGAGGGACAGGGGCTACGAGCAGTACTTC,CASRRDRGYEQYF
TRBV9,TRBD1,-,TRBJ2-5,TGTGCCAGCAGCGGTAGGGGGCGCAGGCAAGAGACCCAGTACTTC,CASSGRGRRQETQYF
TRBV29-1,TRBD2,-,TRBJ2-7,TGCAGCGCCCGTAGCGGGGTTACCTACGAGCAGTACTTC,CSARSGVTYEQYF
TRBV5-1,-,-,TRBJ1-1,TGCGCCAGCAGCCCTCCGGGGGGTGTACAGAGGACTGAAGCTTTCTTT,CASSPPGGVQRTEAFF
TRBV10-3,-,-,TRBJ2-1,TGTGCCATCGGTAGACTGTACAATGAGCAGTTCTTC,CAIGRLYNEQFF
TRBV4-1,-,-,TRBJ2-5,TGCGCCAGCAGCCAAAGTGGAGGCGCCGGAGAGACCCAGTACTTC,CASSQSGGAGETQYF
TRBV2,TRBD1,once,TRBJ1-5,TGTGCCAGCAGGGAAACAGGGGCAATCAATCAGCCCCAGCATTTT,CASRETGAINQPQHF
TRBV19,-,-,TRBJ2-5,TGTGCCAGTAGTATACCCGGGACTGGCGGTACTGAGACCCAGTACTTC,CASSIPGTGGTETQYF